This T cell receptor beta chain originates from a study of early T cells in non-severe SARS-CoV-2 infection. Study details: The study sequenced bulk RNA from unsorted whole blood, with chains unpaired.

This clonotype was seen a few times. Antigen specificity is unknown. Study-wide results and limits: Matching with VDJdb favored anti-spike CD8 responses (missing private and CD4 specificities).

Attachment of unique molecular identifiers to individual cDNA molecules was performed. TCRdb redid the calling of the 5' RACE reads with MiXCR, one entry per CDR3 protein. The sample yields some 28,000 distinct CDR3 sequences, under 10% seen once. Sequenced sample: whole blood. The clonotype was recovered from an adult who was a healthcare worker with PCR-confirmed SARS-CoV-2 infection or an uninfected control (not recorded which).

CDR3 sequence reads: CASSLNTYTQYF. The DNA for the CDR3 is TGTGCCAGCAGCTTAAATACGTATACGCAGTATTTT. This sequence joins TRBV7-9 and TRBJ2-3; D is unclear. Germline V CDR1 and CDR2: SEHNR, FQNEAQ (reference sequence). V lost 2 bases and J 7 bases, leaving 7 bases between the germline ends. The CDR3 spans 12 residues. Looking up the rest from reference TRBV7-9 and TRBJ2-3 gives the full variable domain: DTGVSQNPRHKITKRGQNVTFRCDPISEHNRLYWYRQTLGQGPEFLTYFQNEAQLEKSRLLSDRFSAERPKGSFSTLEIQRTEQGDSAMYLCASSLNTYTQYFGPGTRLTVL.